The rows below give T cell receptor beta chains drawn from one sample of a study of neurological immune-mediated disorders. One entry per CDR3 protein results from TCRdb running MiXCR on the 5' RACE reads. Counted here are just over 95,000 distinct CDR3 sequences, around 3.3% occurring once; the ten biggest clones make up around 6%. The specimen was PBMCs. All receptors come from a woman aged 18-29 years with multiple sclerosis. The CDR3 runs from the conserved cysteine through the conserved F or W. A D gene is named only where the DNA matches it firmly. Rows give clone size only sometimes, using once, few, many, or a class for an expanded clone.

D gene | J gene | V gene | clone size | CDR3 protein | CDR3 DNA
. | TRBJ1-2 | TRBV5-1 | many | CASREGTGYGYTF | TGCGCCAGCAGGGAAGGGACTGGCTATGGCTACACCTTC
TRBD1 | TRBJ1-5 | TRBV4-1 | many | CASSRQGTNQPQHF | TGCGCCAGCAGCCGACAGGGGACCAATCAGCCCCAGCATTTT
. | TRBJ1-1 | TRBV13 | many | CASSPDPGPTEAFF | TGTGCCAGCAGCCCCGATCCGGGCCCCACTGAAGCTTTCTTT
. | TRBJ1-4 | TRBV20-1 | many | CSAHKENEKLFF | TGCAGTGCCCATAAGGAGAATGAAAAACTGTTTTTT
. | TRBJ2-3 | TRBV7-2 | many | CASNRDTDTQYF | TGTGCCAGCAACCGAGACACAGATACGCAGTATTTT
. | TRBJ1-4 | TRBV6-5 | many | CASSYSSNEKLFF | TGTGCCAGCAGTTACTCGAGTAATGAAAAACTGTTTTTT
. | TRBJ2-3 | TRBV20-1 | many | CSASPQRGTDTQYF | TGCAGTGCTAGTCCCCAGCGGGGCACAGATACGCAGTATTTT
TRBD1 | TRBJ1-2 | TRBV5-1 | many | CASSPTGVDGYTF | TGCGCCAGCAGCCCTACAGGGGTGGATGGCTACACCTTC
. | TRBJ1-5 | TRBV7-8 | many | CASSPVLRADQPQHF | TGTGCCAGCAGCCCGGTCCTCAGGGCCGATCAGCCCCAGCATTTT
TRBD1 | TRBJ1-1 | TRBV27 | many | CASSHSATGTNTEAFF | TGTGCCAGCAGTCACTCAGCGACAGGGACGAACACTGAAGCTTTCTTT
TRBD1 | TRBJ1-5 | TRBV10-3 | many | CAISRSGQGVGVSNQPQHF | TGTGCCATCAGCAGATCTGGACAGGGTGTCGGAGTTAGCAATCAGCCCCAGCATTTT
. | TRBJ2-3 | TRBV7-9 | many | CASSLEGGAFTDTQYF | TGTGCCAGCAGCTTAGAGGGCGGAGCCTTCACAGATACGCAGTATTTT
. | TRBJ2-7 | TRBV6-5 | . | CASSYQGRGYEQYF | TGTGCCAGCAGTTACCAAGGGCGCGGCTACGAGCAGTACTTC
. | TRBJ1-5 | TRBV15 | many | CATSRDGQRRVRGQPQHF | TGTGCCACCAGCAGAGATGGGCAGAGGAGGGTAAGGGGTCAGCCCCAGCATTTT
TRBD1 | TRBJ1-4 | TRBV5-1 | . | CASSLAQGGEKLFF | TGCGCCAGCAGCTTGGCCCAGGGGGGTGAAAAACTGTTTTTT
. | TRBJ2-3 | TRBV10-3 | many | CAISDRADTQYF | TGTGCCATCAGTGACAGGGCGGATACGCAGTATTTT
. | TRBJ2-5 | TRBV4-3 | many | CASSQDFGGLAGETQYF | TGCGCCAGCAGCCAAGATTTCGGGGGTCTGGCGGGAGAGACCCAGTACTTC
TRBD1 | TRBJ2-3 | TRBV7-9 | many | CASSLAITGQGTDTQYF | TGTGCCAGCAGCTTAGCGATTACGGGACAGGGGACAGATACGCAGTATTTT
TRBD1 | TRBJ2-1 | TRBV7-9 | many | CASSRQGSSYNEQFF | TGTGCCAGCAGCAGACAGGGGTCTTCCTACAATGAGCAGTTCTTC
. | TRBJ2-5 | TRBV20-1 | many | CSARVEREETQYF | TGCAGTGCTAGAGTAGAGCGGGAAGAGACCCAGTACTTC
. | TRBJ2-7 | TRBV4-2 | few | CASSQVPGATYEQYF | TGTGCCAGCAGCCAAGTCCCAGGGGCTACCTACGAGCAGTACTTC
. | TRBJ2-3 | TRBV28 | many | CASSSFAARGLADTQYF | TGTGCCAGCAGTTCCTTTGCGGCCCGGGGTTTGGCAGATACGCAGTATTTT
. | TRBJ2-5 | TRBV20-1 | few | CSAKTQGVTETQYF | TGCAGTGCTAAAACGCAGGGTGTAACGGAGACCCAGTACTTC
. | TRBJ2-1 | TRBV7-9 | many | CASSHRDGLYNEQFF | TGTGCCAGCAGCCACCGGGACGGACTGTACAATGAGCAGTTCTTC
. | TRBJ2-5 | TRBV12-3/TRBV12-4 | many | CASKPGVAKETQYF | TGTGCCAGCAAACCGGGGGTGGCAAAAGAGACCCAGTACTTC
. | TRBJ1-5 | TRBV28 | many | CASSFRADRNSNQPQHF | TGTGCCAGCAGTTTTAGGGCTGACAGGAACAGCAATCAGCCCCAGCATTTT
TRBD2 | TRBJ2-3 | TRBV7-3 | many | CASSLVGLADHTDTQYF | TGTGCCAGCAGCCTTGTCGGACTAGCGGACCACACAGATACGCAGTATTTT
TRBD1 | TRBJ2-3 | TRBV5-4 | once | CASSPRKGGFTDTQYF | TGTGCCAGCAGCCCCCGGAAAGGGGGCTTCACAGATACGCAGTATTTT
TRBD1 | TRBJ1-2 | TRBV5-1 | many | CASSSTGGALRGYTF | TGCGCCAGCAGCTCGACAGGGGGCGCGTTGCGGGGCTACACCTTC
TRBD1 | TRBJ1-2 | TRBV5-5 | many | CASSLNRGRMDGYTF | TGTGCCAGCAGCTTGAACAGGGGAAGGATGGATGGCTACACCTTC
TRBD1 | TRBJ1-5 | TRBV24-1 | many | CATSDTGGSNQPQHF | TGTGCCACCAGTGACACAGGGGGGAGCAATCAGCCCCAGCATTTT
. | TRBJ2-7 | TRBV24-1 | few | CATSDTSGEDEQYF | TGTGCCACCAGTGATACATCCGGCGAGGACGAGCAGTACTTC
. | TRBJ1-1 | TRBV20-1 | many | CSARQLLLNTEAFF | TGCAGTGCTAGGCAGCTCTTACTGAACACTGAAGCTTTCTTT
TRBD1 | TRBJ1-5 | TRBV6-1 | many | CASRKGQGQYSNQPQHF | TGTGCCAGCAGGAAGGGACAGGGACAGTATAGCAATCAGCCCCAGCATTTT
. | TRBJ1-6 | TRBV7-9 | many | CASSYGTDTNSPLHF | TGTGCCAGCAGCTACGGGACCGACACGAATTCACCCCTCCACTTT
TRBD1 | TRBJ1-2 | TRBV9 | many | CASSVEPGGVYGYTF | TGTGCCAGCAGCGTAGAGCCAGGGGGTGTCTATGGCTACACCTTC
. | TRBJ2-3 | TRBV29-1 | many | CSVLEGGGFVDTQYF | TGCAGCGTCCTAGAGGGGGGCGGTTTCGTAGATACGCAGTATTTT
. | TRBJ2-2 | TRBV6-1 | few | CASSEDRSGRPRTGELFF | TGTGCCAGCAGTGAAGATAGAAGCGGGCGCCCCCGGACCGGGGAGCTGTTTTTT
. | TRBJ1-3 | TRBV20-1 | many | CSASSGSSSGNTIYF | TGCAGTGCCTCTTCGGGGTCAAGCTCTGGAAACACCATATATTTT
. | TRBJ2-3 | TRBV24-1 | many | CATSGQGMTDTQYF | TGTGCCACCAGTGGTCAGGGGATGACAGATACGCAGTATTTT
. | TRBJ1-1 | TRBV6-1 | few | CASSEGPGRTEAFF | TGTGCCAGCAGTGAAGGCCCGGGGAGGACTGAAGCTTTCTTT
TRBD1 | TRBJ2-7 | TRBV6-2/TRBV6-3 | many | CASSSDRAEQYF | TGTGCCAGCAGCTCGGACAGGGCCGAGCAGTACTTC
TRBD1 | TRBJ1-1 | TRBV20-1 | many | CSARTGGNTEAFF | TGCAGTGCTAGGACAGGGGGCAACACTGAAGCTTTCTTT
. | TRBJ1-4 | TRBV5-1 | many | CASSLVGLGRDNEKLFF | TGCGCCAGCAGCTTGGTTGGCCTAGGACGGGATAATGAAAAACTGTTTTTT
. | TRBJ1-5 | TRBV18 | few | CASSPQGSNQPQHF | TGTGCCAGCTCACCACAGGGTAGCAATCAGCCCCAGCATTTT
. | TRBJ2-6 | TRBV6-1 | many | CASSDGGSGANVLTF | TGTGCCAGCAGTGATGGTGGATCTGGGGCCAACGTCCTGACTTTC
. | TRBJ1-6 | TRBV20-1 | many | CSARRTESPLHF | TGCAGTGCTCGCCGCACAGAATCACCCCTCCACTTT
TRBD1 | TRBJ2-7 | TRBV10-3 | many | CATLRDRAYEQYF | TGTGCCACACTCCGAGACAGGGCCTACGAGCAGTACTTC
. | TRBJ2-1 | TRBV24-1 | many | CATSPSRSSYNEQFF | TGTGCCACCAGTCCCTCGCGGAGCTCCTACAATGAGCAGTTCTTC
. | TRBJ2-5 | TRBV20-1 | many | CSAVPGTQETQYF | TGCAGTGCCGTGCCGGGAACCCAAGAGACCCAGTACTTC
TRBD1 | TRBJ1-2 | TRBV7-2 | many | CASSLEGTGWGDYGYTF | TGTGCCAGCAGCTTAGAAGGGACAGGATGGGGCGACTATGGCTACACCTTC
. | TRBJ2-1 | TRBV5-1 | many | CASSLQAAYNEQFF | TGCGCCAGCAGCTTGCAAGCGGCATACAATGAGCAGTTCTTC
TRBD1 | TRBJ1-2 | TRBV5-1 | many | CASSLATGGEYGYTF | TGCGCCAGCAGCTTGGCGACAGGGGGGGAGTATGGCTACACCTTC
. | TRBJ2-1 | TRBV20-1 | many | CSASGGPDNEQFF | TGCAGTGCTAGCGGGGGACCGGACAATGAGCAGTTCTTC
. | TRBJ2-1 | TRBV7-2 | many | CASKRGREPLNEQFF | TGTGCCAGCAAGAGGGGCAGGGAGCCCCTCAATGAGCAGTTCTTC
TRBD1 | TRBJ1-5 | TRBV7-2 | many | CASSLTGTGGVGNQPQHF | TGTGCCAGCAGCTTAACCGGGACAGGGGGTGTGGGCAATCAGCCCCAGCATTTT
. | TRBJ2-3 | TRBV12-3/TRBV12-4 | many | CASSKTGSPPTDTQYF | TGTGCCAGCAGTAAAACAGGGTCTCCTCCCACAGATACGCAGTATTTT
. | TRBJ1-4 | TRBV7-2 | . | CASRPTATNEKLFF | TGTGCCAGCAGACCGACGGCGACTAATGAAAAACTGTTTTTT